The rows below give T cell receptor beta chains drawn from one sample of a study of cytomegalovirus exposure and HLA in healthy donors. Only in-frame clones appear in the TCRdb table, and some are missing; sequencing was by immunoSEQ multiplex PCR. Among about 120,000 clones listed, about 73% were seen once. Sequencing used PBMCs. The receptors were gathered from a woman in her twenties or thirties in good health and CMV-seropositive. Each CDR3 is given with its conserved first and last residue. Each record gives: clone size, J gene, D gene, V gene, CDR3 protein, CDR3 DNA. D genes are given only for firm matches. Not all rows give a size; the values are once, few, many and, for expanded clones, a class.

clone size: .
J gene: TRBJ2-1
D gene: TRBD1
V gene: TRBV5-6
CDR3 protein: CASSFSGQGERGFF
CDR3 DNA: TGTGCCAGCAGCTTTTCAGGTCAGGGGGAGAGGGGGTTCTTC

clone size: .
J gene: TRBJ1-1
D gene: .
V gene: TRBV28
CDR3 protein: CASSPHLKNTEAFF
CDR3 DNA: TGTGCCAGCAGTCCTCACTTGAAAAACACTGAAGCTTTCTTT

clone size: once
J gene: TRBJ2-7
D gene: TRBD2
V gene: TRBV7-8
CDR3 protein: CASSLAIGTSGGASYEQYF
CDR3 DNA: TGTGCCAGCAGCTTAGCCATAGGGACTAGCGGGGGTGCCTCCTACGAGCAGTACTTC

clone size: .
J gene: TRBJ2-5
D gene: .
V gene: TRBV20-1
CDR3 protein: CSATRRETQYF
CDR3 DNA: TGCAGTGCTACGCGCCGGGAGACCCAGTACTTC

clone size: .
J gene: TRBJ2-1
D gene: TRBD2
V gene: TRBV6-1
CDR3 protein: CASSETSGGAWVGNEQFF
CDR3 DNA: TGTGCCAGCAGTGAGACTAGCGGGGGGGCCTGGGTCGGGAATGAGCAGTTCTTC

clone size: few
J gene: TRBJ2-4
D gene: TRBD2
V gene: TRBV5-8
CDR3 protein: CASSFRSGGVKNIQYF
CDR3 DNA: TGTGCCAGCAGCTTTAGAAGCGGGGGGGTGAAAAACATTCAGTACTTC

clone size: .
J gene: TRBJ1-2
D gene: TRBD1
V gene: TRBV28
CDR3 protein: CASNSLGQGNYGYTF
CDR3 DNA: TGTGCCAGCAACTCATTGGGACAGGGTAACTATGGCTACACCTTC

clone size: .
J gene: TRBJ2-3
D gene: TRBD2
V gene: TRBV10-1
CDR3 protein: CASSDSGGSTDTQYF
CDR3 DNA: TGCGCCAGCAGTGATAGCGGGGGGAGCACAGATACGCAGTATTTT

clone size: .
J gene: TRBJ2-2
D gene: TRBD1
V gene: TRBV7-3
CDR3 protein: CASSDRENTGELFF
CDR3 DNA: TGTGCCAGCAGTGACAGGGAAAACACCGGGGAGCTGTTTTTT

clone size: .
J gene: TRBJ2-7
D gene: .
V gene: TRBV4-3
CDR3 protein: CASSQDRLAGQYF
CDR3 DNA: TGCGCCAGCAGCCAAGACAGGCTAGCCGGGCAGTACTTC

clone size: .
J gene: TRBJ1-4
D gene: .
V gene: TRBV30
CDR3 protein: CAWSPGVEKLFF
CDR3 DNA: TGTGCCTGGAGCCCCGGAGTTGAAAAACTGTTTTTT

clone size: .
J gene: TRBJ2-7
D gene: TRBD1
V gene: TRBV6-5
CDR3 protein: CASGTARGSEQYF
CDR3 DNA: TGTGCCAGCGGGACAGCCCGAGGCAGCGAGCAGTACTTC

clone size: .
J gene: TRBJ1-1
D gene: .
V gene: TRBV20-1
CDR3 protein: CSAPREVEAFF
CDR3 DNA: TGCAGTGCCCCGAGGGAGGTTGAAGCTTTCTTT

clone size: .
J gene: TRBJ2-5
D gene: .
V gene: TRBV28
CDR3 protein: CASWTPQETQYF
CDR3 DNA: TGTGCCAGCTGGACACCTCAAGAGACCCAGTACTTC

clone size: .
J gene: TRBJ2-2
D gene: .
V gene: TRBV9
CDR3 protein: CASSVAYRNTGELFF
CDR3 DNA: TGTGCCAGCAGCGTAGCTTATCGGAACACCGGGGAGCTGTTTTTT

clone size: .
J gene: TRBJ2-4
D gene: TRBD2
V gene: TRBV4-1
CDR3 protein: CASSQDTGGGFSKNIQYF
CDR3 DNA: TGCGCCAGCAGCCAAGATACCGGGGGGGGTTTTTCCAAAAACATTCAGTACTTC

clone size: .
J gene: TRBJ2-1
D gene: TRBD2
V gene: TRBV30
CDR3 protein: CAWTSGGSMNEQFF
CDR3 DNA: TGTGCCTGGACCAGCGGGGGGTCCATGAATGAGCAGTTCTTC

clone size: .
J gene: TRBJ2-2
D gene: TRBD1
V gene: TRBV6-6
CDR3 protein: CASSYQGQGDTGELFF
CDR3 DNA: TGTGCCAGCAGTTACCAGGGACAGGGGGACACCGGGGAGCTGTTTTTT

clone size: few
J gene: TRBJ1-5
D gene: .
V gene: TRBV27
CDR3 protein: CASSPQGFNQPQHF
CDR3 DNA: TGTGCCAGCAGTCCGCAGGGGTTTAATCAGCCCCAGCATTTT

clone size: .
J gene: TRBJ2-1
D gene: TRBD2
V gene: TRBV4-3
CDR3 protein: CASSQSPGGHYNEQFF
CDR3 DNA: TGCGCCAGCAGCCAGTCCCCGGGGGGGCACTACAATGAGCAGTTCTTC

clone size: .
J gene: TRBJ2-6
D gene: .
V gene: TRBV4-1
CDR3 protein: CASSHSWEAGANVLTF
CDR3 DNA: TGCGCCAGCAGTCATAGCTGGGAGGCTGGGGCCAACGTCCTGACTTTC

clone size: .
J gene: TRBJ2-2
D gene: TRBD1
V gene: TRBV4-1
CDR3 protein: CASSRPGTGQTGELVF
CDR3 DNA: TGCGCCAGCAGCCGACCCGGGACAGGACAAACCGGGGAGCTGGTTTTT

clone size: .
J gene: TRBJ2-3
D gene: TRBD2
V gene: TRBV2
CDR3 protein: CATNPWGGRMDTQYF
CDR3 DNA: TGTGCCACCAATCCGTGGGGAGGGAGAATGGATACGCAGTATTTT

clone size: few
J gene: TRBJ2-1
D gene: .
V gene: TRBV10-2
CDR3 protein: CASTKTGLTEQFF
CDR3 DNA: TGCGCCAGCACCAAAACCGGGTTGACTGAGCAGTTCTTC

clone size: .
J gene: TRBJ1-1
D gene: .
V gene: TRBV11-3
CDR3 protein: CASSLDRGSEAFF
CDR3 DNA: TGTGCCAGCAGCTTAGACCGGGGGAGTGAAGCTTTCTTT

clone size: .
J gene: TRBJ2-7
D gene: .
V gene: TRBV7-9
CDR3 protein: CASSLANRDYEQYF
CDR3 DNA: TGTGCCAGCAGCTTAGCTAACCGAGATTACGAGCAGTACTTC

clone size: once
J gene: TRBJ2-1
D gene: TRBD1
V gene: TRBV7-9
CDR3 protein: CASSLRTGGNNEQFF
CDR3 DNA: TGTGCCAGCAGCTTAAGGACAGGGGGCAACAATGAGCAGTTCTTC

clone size: .
J gene: TRBJ2-1
D gene: TRBD2
V gene: TRBV7-9
CDR3 protein: CASRGLAGSLVNNEQFF
CDR3 DNA: TGTGCCAGCAGGGGACTAGCGGGGAGCCTGGTTAACAATGAGCAGTTCTTC

clone size: .
J gene: TRBJ2-7
D gene: .
V gene: TRBV4-1
CDR3 protein: CASSQDRERAGLSYEQYF
CDR3 DNA: TGCGCCAGCAGCCAAGACCGGGAACGGGCGGGGCTCTCCTACGAGCAGTACTTC

clone size: .
J gene: TRBJ1-6
D gene: TRBD1
V gene: TRBV19
CDR3 protein: CASSTTGGDSPLHF
CDR3 DNA: TGTGCCAGTAGTACCACAGGGGGCGATTCACCCCTCCACTTT

clone size: .
J gene: TRBJ2-7
D gene: TRBD2
V gene: TRBV6-6
CDR3 protein: CASRLGLAASYEQYF
CDR3 DNA: TGTGCCAGCAGACTGGGTCTAGCGGCCAGCTACGAGCAGTACTTC

clone size: .
J gene: TRBJ2-2
D gene: .
V gene: TRBV28
CDR3 protein: CASIPGQLNTGELFF
CDR3 DNA: TGTGCCAGCATCCCAGGACAGTTGAACACCGGGGAGCTGTTTTTT

clone size: .
J gene: TRBJ1-4
D gene: .
V gene: TRBV6-6
CDR3 protein: CASSFGQNNEKLFF
CDR3 DNA: TGTGCCAGCAGTTTCGGACAGAATAATGAAAAACTGTTTTTT

clone size: once
J gene: TRBJ2-7
D gene: .
V gene: TRBV27
CDR3 protein: CASGPGGWGAYEQYF
CDR3 DNA: TGTGCCAGCGGCCCCGGTGGTTGGGGGGCCTACGAGCAGTACTTC

clone size: .
J gene: TRBJ1-4
D gene: TRBD1
V gene: TRBV5-8
CDR3 protein: CASSGRQGDEKLFF
CDR3 DNA: TGTGCCAGCAGCGGGCGACAGGGGGATGAAAAACTGTTTTTT

clone size: .
J gene: TRBJ2-7
D gene: .
V gene: TRBV27
CDR3 protein: CASSFSGQAYEQYF
CDR3 DNA: TGTGCCAGCAGTTTCAGTGGGCAAGCCTACGAGCAGTACTTC

clone size: .
J gene: TRBJ1-6
D gene: .
V gene: TRBV2
CDR3 protein: CASRGGANSPLHF
CDR3 DNA: TGTGCCAGCAGGGGAGGGGCGAATTCACCCCTCCACTTT

clone size: few
J gene: TRBJ2-7
D gene: .
V gene: TRBV2
CDR3 protein: CASRGDSTYEQYF
CDR3 DNA: TGTGCCAGCAGGGGGGACTCCACCTACGAGCAGTACTTC

clone size: few
J gene: TRBJ1-1
D gene: TRBD1
V gene: TRBV4-3
CDR3 protein: CASRRDRANTEAFF
CDR3 DNA: TGCGCCAGCCGCCGAGACAGGGCGAACACTGAAGCTTTCTTT

clone size: once
J gene: TRBJ2-3
D gene: .
V gene: TRBV14
CDR3 protein: CASSRWGADTQYF
CDR3 DNA: TGTGCCAGTAGTAGGTGGGGGGCAGATACGCAGTATTTT

clone size: .
J gene: TRBJ2-7
D gene: .
V gene: TRBV13
CDR3 protein: CASSPGRGYEQYF
CDR3 DNA: TGTGCCAGCAGCCCCGGACGGGGCTACGAGCAGTACTTC

clone size: .
J gene: TRBJ2-3
D gene: .
V gene: TRBV7-2
CDR3 protein: CASSFTGRLEDTQYF
CDR3 DNA: TGTGCCAGCAGCTTTACAGGGCGACTGGAGGATACGCAGTATTTT

clone size: .
J gene: TRBJ2-7
D gene: TRBD1
V gene: TRBV18
CDR3 protein: CASSERDRGPYEQYF
CDR3 DNA: TGTGCCAGCTCAGAGAGGGACAGGGGCCCCTACGAGCAGTACTTC

clone size: .
J gene: TRBJ1-6
D gene: .
V gene: TRBV11-2
CDR3 protein: CASSLTVYNSPLHF
CDR3 DNA: TGTGCCAGCAGCTTGACAGTTTATAATTCACCCCTCCACTTT